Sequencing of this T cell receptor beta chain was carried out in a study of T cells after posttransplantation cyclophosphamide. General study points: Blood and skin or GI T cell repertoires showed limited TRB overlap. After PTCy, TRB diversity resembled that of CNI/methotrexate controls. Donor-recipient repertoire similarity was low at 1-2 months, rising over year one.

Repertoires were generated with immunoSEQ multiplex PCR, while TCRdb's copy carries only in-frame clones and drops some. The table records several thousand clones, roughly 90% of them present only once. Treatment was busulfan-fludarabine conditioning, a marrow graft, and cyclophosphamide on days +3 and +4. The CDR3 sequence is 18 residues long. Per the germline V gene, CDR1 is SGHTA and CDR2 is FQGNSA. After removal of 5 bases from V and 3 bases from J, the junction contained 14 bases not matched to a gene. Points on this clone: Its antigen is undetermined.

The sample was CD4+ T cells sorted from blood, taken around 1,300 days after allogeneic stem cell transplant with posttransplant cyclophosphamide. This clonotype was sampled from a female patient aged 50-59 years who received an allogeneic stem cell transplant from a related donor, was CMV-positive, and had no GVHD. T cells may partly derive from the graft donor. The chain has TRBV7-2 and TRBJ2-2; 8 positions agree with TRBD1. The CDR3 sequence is CASSRNQRRTGYTGELFF. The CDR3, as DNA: TGTGCCAGCAGCCGGAATCAAAGGAGGACAGGGTACACCGGGGAGCTGTTTTTT.